One sample yielded the 22 T cell receptor beta chains listed below, sequenced in a study of spatial heterogeneity in lung cancer. TCRdb re-analysed the 5' RACE reads in MiXCR, keeping a single row per CDR3 protein. The sample lists about 10,000 distinct CDR3 sequences, about 23% occurring once. As to time point: blood at routine non-recurrence follow-up after resection. The sequencing used PBMCs, collected at follow-up. The receptors were sampled from a female donor with early-stage non-small cell lung cancer.

The rearrangement uses TRBV20-1 and TRBJ2-5; D ambiguous. This CDR3 is built from 11 residues. Germline loops: CDR1 DFQATT, CDR2 SNEGSKA (reference sequence). V dropped 5 bases and J dropped 4 bases, with 8 bases sitting between them. CDR3 residues: CSAPTRETQYF. In DNA form, the CDR3 reads TGCAGTGCTCCTACCAGAGAGACCCAGTACTTC.

This clonotype occurred a few times. The chain combines TRBV5-1 with TRBJ2-5; 8 nucleotides match TRBD2. Germline V gene lookup returns CDR1 SGHRS and CDR2 YFSETQ. Germline trimming cut 2 bases from V and 3 bases from J; bases unmatched to any gene: 9. There are 16 residues in the CDR3. CDR3 loop: CASSFGLAFVEETQYF. For the CDR3, the DNA is TGCGCCAGCAGCTTTGGACTAGCCTTTGTAGAAGAGACCCAGTACTTC.

The genes are TRBV29-1 and TRBJ1-2; the match to TRBD1 covers 7 bases. J was trimmed by 0 bases and V by 6 bases; bases with no gene match: 7. This CDR3 has 14 residues. Germline CDR1 reads SQVTM; CDR2 reads ANQGSEA. This chain's CDR3 is CSVQEGAANYGYTF. In DNA form, the CDR3 reads TGCAGCGTCCAGGAGGGGGCCGCTAACTATGGCTACACCTTC.

V gene TRBV19 combines with J gene TRBJ2-6; 10 nucleotides line up with TRBD2. The germline V gene has CDR1 LNHDA and CDR2 SQIVND (reference sequence). The CDR3 is 18 residues long. V shed 3 bases and J 3 bases; nucleotides not matched to a gene: 8. The CDR3 is CASSMRLAGDVGANVLTF. Written as DNA, the CDR3 is TGTGCCAGTAGTATGCGGCTAGCGGGAGATGTTGGGGCCAACGTCCTGACTTTC.

This clonotype has only a few counts. The J gene is TRBJ2-7, the V gene TRBV7-2, with D perhaps TRBD1 or TRBD2 (5 bases each). The CDR3 is 14 amino acids. V was pared by 4 bases and J by 2 bases, with 12 bases between. CDR1 SGHTA and CDR2 FQGNSA come from the germline V gene. CDR3 sequence (DNA): TGTGCCAGCAGCTCCGGGACCTTTCCCTACGAGCAGTACTTC. Encoded protein: CASSSGTFPYEQYF.

This clonotype is labeled as medium-sized. This chain connects TRBV5-1 to TRBJ1-3, with a weak D call TRBD1 (6 bases). Trimming shortened V by 4 bases and J by 1 base, and 18 bases separated the two germline ends. The CDR3 contains 17 residues. Germline assignment: CDR1 SGHRS and CDR2 YFSETQ. The CDR3 DNA reads as TGCGCCAGCAGCCTCCGGGACACAGCTGCTTCTGGAAACACCATATATTTT. It yields the protein CASSLRDTAASGNTIYF.

The chain couples TRBV30 to TRBJ1-4; D possibly corresponds to TRBD1 (5 bases). The CDR3 is 15 amino acids. V shed 0 bases and J shed 8 bases, with 16 bases lying between them. Germline assignment: CDR1 GTSNPN and CDR2 SVGIG (reference sequence). CDR3 protein: CAWSVRRQGGEKLFF. In DNA form, the CDR3 reads TGTGCCTGGAGTGTACGGCGGCAGGGTGGCGAAAAACTGTTTTTT.

In its sample, this clonotype was seen once. The chain employs TRBV20-1 and TRBJ2-3; D tentatively reads TRBD1 or TRBD2 (5 bases each). V was shortened by 6 bases and J by 2 bases, with 18 bases between the two germline ends. This CDR3 is 15 amino acids long. CDR1 and CDR2 from the germline V gene are DFQATT and SNEGSKA (reference sequence). CDR3 protein: CSATRDGRTTDTQYF. CDR3 nucleotides: TGCAGTGCAACACGGGACGGACGGACCACAGATACGCAGTATTTT.

This clonotype is classed as medium-sized. V usage is TRBV4-3 and J usage is TRBJ2-3, with 9 nucleotides matching TRBD2. CDR1 and CDR2 from the germline V gene are LGHNA and YSLEER. The CDR3 covers 16 residues. The trim removed 0 bases at V and 6 bases at J, leaving 7 bases unmatched. The CDR3 sequence: CASSQDIGSGSDTQYF. CDR3 nucleotide sequence: TGCGCCAGCAGCCAAGATATAGGTAGCGGGAGTGATACGCAGTATTTT.

This clonotype was seen once. V is TRBV19 and J is TRBJ1-4; D uncertain. Deletions cut 10 bases from V and 8 bases from J, with 17 bases between. Looked up from germline, CDR1 is LNHDA and CDR2 is SQIVND (reference sequence). The CDR3 consists of 13 residues. CDR3 region: CATSNPGGEKLFF. The CDR3 bases are TGTGCCACTTCTAACCCGGGCGGCGAAAAACTGTTTTTT.

This chain links TRBV5-1 with TRBJ2-3; D unresolved. V was pared by 2 bases and J by 1 base, with 8 bases between. Germline CDR1 SGHRS, CDR2 YFSETQ. The CDR3 extends over 14 amino acids. In nucleotides, the CDR3 is TGCGCCAGCAGCTTAGCGCTAGGCACAGATACGCAGTATTTT. Its translation: CASSLALGTDTQYF.

The rearrangement links TRBV28 to TRBJ2-7; D is tentatively TRBD1 or TRBD2 (5 bases each). The CDR3 spans 14 residues. V was clipped by 5 bases and J by 2 bases, with 13 bases between them. Germline lookup yields CDR1 MDHEN and CDR2 SYDVKM. The CDR3 is CASSTGTVPYEQYF. CDR3 coding DNA: TGTGCCAGCAGTACCGGGACGGTTCCCTACGAGCAGTACTTC.

This clonotype was detected a few times. The chain combines TRBV5-6 with TRBJ2-2; no reliable D call. The CDR3 sequence is 12 residues long. In germline, CDR1 is SGHDT, CDR2 YYEEEE. V lost 3 bases to trimming and J lost 6 bases, with 6 bases between them. DNA of the CDR3: TGTGCCAGCAGCTGGCGAGCCGGGGAGCTGTTTTTT. It encodes CASSWRAGELFF.

Here the CDR3 DNA reads TGTGCCAGCAGCTTAGGGGGGGAGAATCAGCCCCAGCATTTT. It is translated as CASSLGGENQPQHF. The gene calls are TRBV7-9 and TRBJ1-5; the D gene is possibly TRBD1 (5 bases). The germline V gene encodes CDR1 SEHNR and CDR2 FQNEAQ (reference sequence). The V and J ends lost 1 base and 4 bases respectively, with 8 bases between them. This CDR3 is 14 amino acids long.

The rearrangement joins TRBV28 to TRBJ1-5, with unresolved D. Germline V lookup: CDR1 MDHEN, CDR2 SYDVKM. Trimming left V 5 bases short and J 0 bases short, with 14 bases between. This CDR3 spans 16 amino acids. The CDR3 reads CASSTWTGDSNQPQHF. Written as DNA, the CDR3 is TGTGCCAGCAGTACCTGGACTGGTGATAGCAATCAGCCCCAGCATTTT.

The chain joins TRBV29-1 to TRBJ2-4; D might be TRBD1 (6 bases). Germline CDR1 reads SQVTM; CDR2 reads ANQGSEA. The CDR3 loop spans 15 amino acids. V was pared by 5 bases and J by 2 bases, with 16 bases between. The chain's CDR3 is CSVTRSGQPKNIQYF. In DNA form, the CDR3 reads TGCAGCGTTACACGAAGCGGACAGCCCAAAAACATTCAGTACTTC.

The V and J genes are TRBV6-5 and TRBJ2-2; D is unclear. Germline-derived CDR1 and CDR2 are MNHEY and SVGAGI. With 5 bases removed from V and 4 bases from J, the gap between germline ends came to 11 bases. The CDR3 is 14 amino acids. CDR3 DNA: TGTGCCAGCAGTACTACAGACACCACCGGGGAGCTGTTTTTT. Its protein product is CASSTTDTTGELFF.

The J gene is TRBJ1-2, the V gene TRBV7-2; no clear D gene. Trimming took off 1 base at V and 8 bases at J, with 8 bases between the two ends. Germline V CDR1 and CDR2: SGHTA, FQGNSA. The CDR3 sequence is 12 residues long. In DNA form, the CDR3 reads TGTGCCAGCAGCTTAGGCTCCATAGGCTACACCTTC. Translation: CASSLGSIGYTF.

The chain has TRBV5-5 and TRBJ2-1, with 10 bases lining up with TRBD1. V was clipped by 0 bases and J by 10 bases; unmatched bases: 4. Germline assignment: CDR1 SGHKS and CDR2 YYEKEE (reference sequence). This CDR3 contains 14 residues. CDR3 sequence (DNA): TGTGCCAGCAGCTTGGGACAGGGGGCAGGGGAGCAGTTCTTC. Its protein is CASSLGQGAGEQFF.

The chain uses TRBV20-1 and TRBJ2-2, with D uncertain. Deletions cut 1 base from V and 4 bases from J, with 10 bases between. Germline values: CDR1 DFQATT, CDR2 SNEGSKA (reference sequence). There are 14 residues in the CDR3. CDR3 nucleotides: TGCAGTGCTAGAGTGTCTTCCTCCACCGGGGAGCTGTTTTTT. It codes for CSARVSSSTGELFF.

This clonotype was counted a few times. This chain uses TRBV18 with TRBJ1-1; D is unclear. The V and J ends lost 2 bases and 6 bases respectively, with 10 bases between them. This CDR3 has 13 amino acids. Germline-derived CDR1 and CDR2 are KGHSH and LQKENI. The CDR3 region has the DNA TGTGCCAGCTCACCAGATGCGGGCGCTGAAGCTTTCTTT. Its translation is CASSPDAGAEAFF.

CDR3 DNA sequence: TGTGCCAGCAGCTCAATTCGCCAGGAAGGGGTCAATGAGCAGTTCTTC. Its protein is CASSSIRQEGVNEQFF. V gene TRBV7-9 combines with J gene TRBJ2-1, with D possibly TRBD1 on 5 matching bases. Trimming stripped 4 bases from V and 6 bases from J, with 19 bases between. Per the germline V gene, CDR1 is SEHNR and CDR2 is FQNEAQ (reference sequence). The CDR3 length is 16 residues.